A selection of T cell receptor beta chains follows, all from one sample in a study of shared T cell receptors in the human thymus. Clones were sequenced by immunoSEQ multiplex PCR, and TCRdb holds only the in-frame ones, with some missing. Of more than 300,000 clones in the sample, 95% are singletons; the top ten hold about 0.02%. The sample comprised thymocytes. These receptors came from a human donor. The CDR3 runs from the conserved cysteine through the conserved F or W. D genes are given only for firm matches.

TRBJ2-1	TRBV9	TRBD2	CASSVSGSLRNEQFF	TGTGCCAGCAGCGTCAGCGGGAGCTTGAGGAATGAGCAGTTCTTC
TRBJ1-5	TRBV4-1	NA	CASSQDLRQPQHF	TGCGCCAGCAGCCAAGATTTGCGGCAGCCCCAGCATTTT
TRBJ2-3	TRBV5-1	TRBD2	CASSAYWITSGATDTQYF	TGCGCCAGCAGCGCTTATTGGATTACTAGCGGGGCCACAGATACGCAGTATTTT
TRBJ2-5	TRBV13	NA	CASSLEGSETQYF	TGTGCCAGCAGCTTAGAAGGTTCGGAGACCCAGTACTTC
TRBJ2-1	TRBV7-9	TRBD1	CASSLETGSSYNEQFF	TGTGCCAGCAGCTTAGAGACAGGGAGCTCCTACAATGAGCAGTTCTTC
TRBJ1-4	TRBV2	NA	CASRNGIPPREKLFF	TGTGCCAGCAGGAATGGGATTCCTCCCAGAGAAAAACTGTTTTTT
TRBJ2-1	TRBV28	TRBD2	CASRRTSGLARQFF	TGTGCCAGCAGACGGACTAGCGGTTTGGCTAGGCAGTTCTTC
TRBJ1-4	TRBV28	NA	CASSLMGRTLDEKLFF	TGTGCCAGCAGTTTAATGGGCCGGACCCTTGATGAAAAACTGTTTTTT
TRBJ2-5	TRBV6-5	NA	CASRNPDSGTETQYF	TGTGCCAGCAGAAATCCGGACAGTGGTACAGAGACCCAGTACTTC
TRBJ2-3	TRBV4-2	TRBD2	CASSQRTLAGAAKYF	TGTGCCAGCAGCCAGAGGACTCTAGCGGGGGCTGCCAAGTATTTT
TRBJ1-2	TRBV5-4	NA	CASSPKEAAYGYTF	TGTGCCAGCAGCCCTAAGGAGGCCGCATATGGCTACACCTTC